This T cell receptor beta chain was recorded in a study of T cells in localized non-small cell lung cancer. Study-wide results and caveats: Of the tissues analyzed, uninvolved adjacent lung showed maximal T cell clonality, greater than tumor. Density of T cells in blood, when higher, went with longer overall survival. Detection in adjacent lung was observed for a median roughly 62 of the top 100 tumor clones.

In this sample, this clone turned up once. Its antigen is currently unknown. Germline CDR1 and CDR2: SGHDN and FVKESK. The CDR3 sequence is 13 residues long. Between the trimmed V and J ends, which lost 4 bases and 5 bases, there was a span of 10 bases. Profiling relied on immunoSEQ multiplex PCR, and the TCRdb table lists in-frame clones only, not all of them. Here the sample spans about 1,100 clones, 21% being singletons. V is TRBV14 and J is TRBJ2-3; D remains unclear. The clonotype was recovered from an older female donor with stage I squamous cell lung carcinoma. The sequencing used normal lung tissue next to the tumor, collected before any cancer treatment. The CDR3 coding sequence is TGTGCCAGCAGCCCGACATCCGTAGATACGCAGTATTTT. Amino acids: CASSPTSVDTQYF.